These 10 T cell receptor beta chains were sequenced from one sample in a study of T cell changes during pregnancy in multiple sclerosis. Clones were read by immunoSEQ multiplex PCR, and TCRdb kept only the in-frame ones, dropping some. The table lists under 95,000 clones, approximately 92% of them singletons, with 0.65% to 0.95% in the top ten. The input for sequencing was peripheral blood, taken in the second trimester of pregnancy. These receptors all stem from a female donor in good health, enrolled as a control in a pregnancy study.

This chain connects TRBV6-5 to TRBJ2-5; maybe TRBD2 (5 bases). CDR1 is MNHEY and CDR2 is SVGAGI in the germline V gene. The V end lost 0 bases, the J end lost 12 bases, and 14 bases lay between the germline ends. CDR3 length: 13 residues. The CDR3 is CASSYSFRTGKYF. The CDR3 coding sequence is TGTGCCAGCAGTTACTCGTTCCGGACGGGAAAGTACTTC.

V gene TRBV6-1 combines with J gene TRBJ1-2, with TRBD1 matching over 9 bases. This CDR3 region has 15 residues. The trim removed 5 bases at V and 4 bases at J, leaving 8 bases unmatched. Germline values: CDR1 MNHNS, CDR2 SASEGT. The CDR3 DNA reads as TGTGCCAGCAGTTTCCGGGACAGGGCGAGCTATGGCTACACCTTC. It is translated as CASSFRDRASYGYTF.

The rearrangement uses TRBV7-8 and TRBJ1-5; 7 positions match TRBD1. Germline loops: CDR1 SGHVS, CDR2 FQNEAQ. This CDR3 has 15 residues. J lost 0 bases, V lost 2 bases, and 1 base had no gene match. CDR3: CASSLQGDSNQPQHF. The CDR3 DNA sequence: TGTGCCAGCAGCTTACAGGGGGATAGCAATCAGCCCCAGCATTTT.

This chain uses TRBV18 with TRBJ2-7, with TRBD2 matching 7 bases. Per the germline V gene, CDR1 is KGHSH and CDR2 is LQKENI. This CDR3 is built from 15 residues. V lost 3 bases to trimming and J lost 2 bases; unmatched junction nucleotides: 7. The CDR3 loop is CASSPGLDGAYEQYF. The CDR3 DNA sequence: TGTGCCAGCTCACCTGGACTAGACGGGGCCTACGAGCAGTACTTC.

The V gene is TRBV27, the J gene TRBJ1-2; D gene unclear. Trimming cost V 6 bases and J 4 bases, with 9 bases left between them. This CDR3 has 12 amino acids. Germline-derived CDR1 and CDR2 are MNHEY and SMNVEV (reference sequence). This chain's CDR3 is CASRTPGYGYTF. The CDR3 nucleotides read TGTGCCAGCAGGACACCAGGCTATGGCTACACCTTC.

This chain uses TRBV11-2 with TRBJ2-1; TRBD2 matches 15 bases. The CDR3 is 17 residues long. The V gene's germline CDR1 is SGHAT and CDR2 FQNNGV. With 6 bases clipped from V and 8 bases from J, the junction kept 11 bases outside the gene matches. Written as DNA, the CDR3 is TGTGCCAGCAGGGGACTAGCGGGGGGCATCAGTAGAGATGAGCAGTTCTTC. This codes for CASRGLAGGISRDEQFF.

The chain recombines TRBV7-9 with TRBJ2-7; 8 nucleotides match TRBD1. The CDR3 contains 14 residues. Germline-derived CDR1 and CDR2 are SEHNR and FQNEAQ (reference sequence). Trimming at V came to 6 bases and at J to 6 bases, leaving 10 bases not matched to a gene. The CDR3 sequence: CASRRTGLFGEQYF. The CDR3, as DNA: TGTGCCAGCAGACGGACAGGGCTTTTCGGCGAGCAGTACTTC. The full variable domain, its missing parts supplied by reference TRBV7-9 and TRBJ2-7, is DTGVSQNPRHKITKRGQNVTFRCDPISEHNRLYWYRQTLGQGPEFLTYFQNEAQLEKSRLLSDRFSAERPKGSFSTLEIQRTEQGDSAMYLCASRRTGLFGEQYFGPGTRLTVT.

The sample holds a few counts of this clone. In the same sample, other DNA sequences code for this CDR3. This chain joins TRBV5-4 and TRBJ1-5, with D possibly TRBD1 on 6 matching bases. The CDR3 runs 13 residues. Trimming pared 5 bases from V and 4 bases from J, leaving 10 bases between. CDR1 is SGHNT, CDR2 YYREEE, per germline (reference sequence). The CDR3 region has the DNA TGTGCCAGCAGTTTACAGGGAAATCAGCCCCAGCATTTT. This sequence encodes CASSLQGNQPQHF.

This clone was seen only a few times. CDR3 DNA sequence: TGTGCCAGCAGTTACATAGGGGGTTCGAATCAGCCCCAGCATTTT. Protein: CASSYIGGSNQPQHF. The chain is built from TRBV6-5 and TRBJ1-5, with D possibly being TRBD1 (6 bases). The CDR3 runs to 15 residues. The germline gives CDR1 MNHEY, CDR2 SVGAGI. Trimming removed 2 bases from V and 4 bases from J, with 12 bases in between.

The V call is TRBV5-4, the J call TRBJ1-1; D is possibly TRBD1 (6 bases). The CDR3 is 14 residues long. The V gene's germline CDR1 is SGHNT and CDR2 YYREEE (reference sequence). V was shortened by 3 bases and J by 4 bases, with 13 bases between the two germline ends. The CDR3 DNA reads TGTGCCAGCAGCTCAAGCCGGACAGTCACTGAAGCTTTCTTT. It translates to CASSSSRTVTEAFF.